The sequence of this TCR beta chain was determined in a study of T cell responses to AZD1222 COVID-19 vaccine. The CDR3 covers 13 residues. The V gene's germline CDR1 is MGHDK and CDR2 SYGVNS. V was trimmed by 3 bases and J by 7 bases, leaving 12 bases between them. Sequencing used immunoSEQ multiplex PCR; TCRdb keeps in-frame clones, though not all of them. The sample shows more than 95,000 clones, roughly 85% of them seen only once. Study conclusions and caveats: The span of vaccine-associated CD4 TCRs extended across spike, with dominance at 160-218 and 743-854. A reported finding is that nearly half of spike-specific TCRs target unmutated variant regions. The repertoires were collected only after the peak T cell response.

Second-dose groups at about 4 or about 12 weeks were pooled. To note about this clone: Antigen specificity is unknown.

The TCR was taken from an adult who received the AZD1222 COVID-19 vaccine. The V and J genes are TRBV25-1 and TRBJ2-5; possible D gene TRBD2, 5 bases. This specimen was peripheral blood, taken 28 days after the second AZD1222 dose. The CDR3 DNA is TGTGCCAGCAGTGATCGGACTTTAGGGACCCAGTACTTC. Protein: CASSDRTLGTQYF.